Shown below are 18 T cell receptor beta chains from a single sample sequenced in a study of blood T cell repertoires in COVID-19. Repertoires were generated with immunoSEQ multiplex PCR, while TCRdb's copy carries only in-frame clones and drops some. This sample yields some 240,000 clones, of which about 90% are seen a single time; 10% to 13% belongs to the top ten. The sample was peripheral blood. The receptors were sampled from a woman in her 70s with COVID-19, enrolled during active disease.

V usage is TRBV19 and J usage is TRBJ2-4; 8 nucleotides line up with TRBD1. Germline V gene lookup returns CDR1 LNHDA and CDR2 SQIVND (reference sequence). Losses at the gene ends were 6 bases for V and 8 bases for J; bases not matched to a gene: 9. The length of the CDR3 is 14 residues. The CDR3 sequence: CASRSGDRSHIQYF. DNA for the CDR3: TGTGCCAGTAGGTCTGGGGACAGGTCTCACATTCAGTACTTC.

The chain has TRBV30 and TRBJ1-4; unclear D gene. Trimming left V 4 bases short and J 11 bases short, with 17 bases between. Germline CDR1 and CDR2: GTSNPN and SVGIG (reference sequence). This CDR3 is built from 13 residues. CDR3 sequence (DNA): TGTGCCTGGATGGCAGAACACAATCAGAAACTGTTTTTT. It codes for CAWMAEHNQKLFF.

J is TRBJ1-5 and V is TRBV28; TRBD1 agrees at 9 bases. The V gene's germline CDR1 is MDHEN and CDR2 SYDVKM. This CDR3 comprises 19 residues. The ends lost 5 bases at V and 2 bases at J; junction bases unmatched: 16. The CDR3 DNA reads as TGTGCCAGCAGTCTCCCCCGCGCACAGGGGGCTCTACGCAATCAGCCCCAGCATTTT. This sequence encodes CASSLPRAQGALRNQPQHF.

This chain joins TRBV28 and TRBJ1-2; possible D gene TRBD1, 6 bases. The CDR3 has 15 amino acids. Trimming removed 3 bases at V and 5 bases at J, with 16 bases between. Germline lookup yields CDR1 MDHEN and CDR2 SYDVKM. The CDR3: CASSFYITGSYGYTF. In nucleotides, the CDR3 is TGTGCCAGCAGTTTCTATATAACAGGGAGTTATGGCTACACCTTC.

The chain is built from TRBV10-3 and TRBJ2-3; D remains ambiguous. The CDR3 has 14 residues. CDR1 and CDR2 from the germline V gene are ENHRY and SYGVKD. V lost 2 bases to trimming and J lost 6 bases, with 12 bases between them. The CDR3 loop reads CAISESPDQDTQYF. In DNA form, the CDR3 reads TGTGCCATCAGTGAGAGTCCCGATCAGGATACGCAGTATTTT.

V is TRBV11-2 and J is TRBJ1-2; 12 nucleotides agree with TRBD1. CDR3 length: 15 amino acids. The trim removed 0 bases at V and 8 bases at J, leaving 4 bases unmatched. CDR1 and CDR2 from the germline V gene are SGHAT and FQNNGV. The CDR3 DNA sequence: TGTGCCAGCAGCTTAGATGGGACAGGGGGCGCGGGCTACACCTTC. It yields the protein CASSLDGTGGAGYTF.

The V and J genes are TRBV11-3 and TRBJ2-5; 9 positions agree with TRBD1. V was clipped by 0 bases and J by 5 bases; unmatched bases: 10. Germline-derived CDR1 and CDR2 are SGHNT and YENEEA. This CDR3 is built from 17 residues. The DNA of the CDR3 is TGTGCCAGCAGCTTAGATGCCCGGGACAGGGTGGGGGAGACCCAGTACTTC. Its protein is CASSLDARDRVGETQYF.

This rearrangement joins TRBV4-1 to TRBJ1-3, with 10 bases lining up with TRBD1. Germline V gene data show CDR1 as MGHRA and CDR2 as YSYEKL. CDR3 length: 18 residues. V dropped 1 base and J dropped 4; count of bases not matched to a gene: 10. CDR3 protein: CASSQGTGGIIIGNTIYF. CDR3 bases: TGCGCCAGCAGCCAAGGGACAGGGGGTATTATTATAGGAAACACCATATATTTT.

The chain is built from TRBV27 and TRBJ2-6, with 8 bases lining up with TRBD1. J gave up 4 bases and V 8 bases, and 7 bases lay outside the gene matches. The CDR3 consists of 15 residues. CDR1 and CDR2 (germline): MNHEY, SMNVEV (reference sequence). The CDR3 nucleotides are TGTGCCAGCCAACCGACAGGGGTAGGGGCCAACGTCCTGACTTTC. As protein: CASQPTGVGANVLTF.

The V call is TRBV4-3, the J call TRBJ1-2, with D possibly matching TRBD1 (5 bases). CDR1 LGHNA and CDR2 YSLEER come from the germline V gene. The CDR3 consists of 14 residues. The V and J ends lost 0 bases and 7 bases respectively, with 12 bases between them. CDR3 sequence (DNA): TGCGCCAGCAGCCAAGAGGCAGGGAGGGCTGGCTACACCTTC. Translated: CASSQEAGRAGYTF.

V and J are TRBV5-1 and TRBJ2-1; 8 bases match TRBD2. With V trimmed by 0 bases and J by 10 bases, 9 bases remained unmatched. There are 15 residues in the CDR3. Per germline, CDR1 SGHRS and CDR2 YFSETQ. Here the CDR3 reads CASSLVASGQGEQFF. CDR3 coding DNA: TGCGCCAGCAGCTTGGTGGCTAGCGGGCAAGGAGAGCAGTTCTTC.

The genes are TRBV7-3 and TRBJ2-1, with TRBD2 as a possible D gene (6 bases). Per the germline V gene, CDR1 is SGHTA and CDR2 is FQGTGA. Trimming took off 4 bases at V and 4 bases at J, with 17 bases between the two ends. This CDR3 contains 16 residues. The CDR3 DNA sequence: TGTGCCAGCAGCTCCCGAGGCGGGGCGGGATACAATGAGCAGTTCTTC. It codes for CASSSRGGAGYNEQFF.

This chain uses TRBV5-1 with TRBJ2-7; 7 bases match TRBD1. The V gene's germline CDR1 is SGHRS and CDR2 YFSETQ. CDR3 length: 14 amino acids. Trimming removed 4 bases from V and 3 bases from J; junction bases left unmatched: 7. CDR3 residues: CASSRTGRFYEQYF. The CDR3 DNA sequence: TGCGCCAGCAGCAGGACAGGCCGTTTCTACGAGCAGTACTTC.

This chain joins TRBV12-3 or TRBV12-4 and TRBJ2-1; 7 bases align to TRBD2. The CDR3 extends over 12 amino acids. V shed 1 base and J 15 bases; nucleotides not matched to a gene: 6. The CDR3: CASSLGGRVAFF. CDR3 DNA: TGTGCCAGCAGTTTAGGTGGGAGGGTCGCGTTCTTC.

The chain couples TRBV5-4 to TRBJ2-2, with 11 bases matching TRBD2. Losses at the gene ends were 5 bases for V and 5 bases for J; bases not matched to a gene: 5. CDR1 is SGHNT and CDR2 is YYREEE in the germline V gene (reference sequence). The CDR3 loop spans 15 amino acids. The DNA of the CDR3 is TGTGCCAGCAGACTTAGCGGGAGGGTTACCGGGGAGCTGTTTTTT. Translation: CASRLSGRVTGELFF.

The chain carries TRBV2 and TRBJ1-5, with D maybe TRBD1 (6 bases). The germline V gene has CDR1 SNHLY and CDR2 FYNNEI. This CDR3 has 13 amino acids. The germline V and J ends were trimmed by 8 bases and 7 bases, with 15 bases remaining between them. CDR3 in amino acids: CASLRQENQPQHF. The CDR3 bases are TGTGCCAGCCTCCGACAGGAGAACCAGCCCCAGCATTTT.

The chain combines TRBV7-2 with TRBJ1-2; D gene unclear. The CDR3 runs to 14 residues. V dropped 2 bases and J dropped 4 bases, with 11 bases sitting between them. CDR1 is SGHTA, CDR2 FQGNSA, per germline. The CDR3 sequence: CASSLSWQRYGYTF. The CDR3 DNA reads as TGTGCCAGCAGCTTAAGTTGGCAGCGCTATGGCTACACCTTC.

The chain employs TRBV6-5 and TRBJ2-4; possible D gene TRBD1, 5 bases. CDR1 and CDR2 from the germline V gene are MNHEY and SVGAGI. The CDR3 spans 15 residues. Between the trimmed V and J ends, which lost 5 bases and 8 bases, there was a span of 19 bases. CDR3 in amino acids: CASSTPGLSRDIQYF. For the CDR3, the DNA is TGTGCCAGCAGTACACCAGGGCTTTCTAGGGACATTCAGTACTTC.